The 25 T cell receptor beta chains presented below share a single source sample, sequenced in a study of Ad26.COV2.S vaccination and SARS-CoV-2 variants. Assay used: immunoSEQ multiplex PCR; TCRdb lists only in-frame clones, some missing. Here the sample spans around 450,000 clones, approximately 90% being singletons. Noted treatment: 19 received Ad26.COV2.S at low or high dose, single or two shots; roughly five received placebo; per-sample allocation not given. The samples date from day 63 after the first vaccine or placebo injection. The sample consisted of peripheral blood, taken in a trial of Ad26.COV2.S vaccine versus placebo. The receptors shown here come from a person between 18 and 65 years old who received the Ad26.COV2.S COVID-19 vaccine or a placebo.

CDR3 nucleotides: TGCGCCAGCAGCCCTTCGACTAGCGGGCCCACAGATACGCAGTATTTT. Amino acids: CASSPSTSGPTDTQYF. V usage is TRBV5-1 and J usage is TRBJ2-3; TRBD2 matches at 10 bases. V lost 4 bases, J lost 2 bases, and 7 bases stayed unmatched. CDR1 and CDR2 (germline): SGHRS, YFSETQ. The CDR3 loop spans 16 amino acids.

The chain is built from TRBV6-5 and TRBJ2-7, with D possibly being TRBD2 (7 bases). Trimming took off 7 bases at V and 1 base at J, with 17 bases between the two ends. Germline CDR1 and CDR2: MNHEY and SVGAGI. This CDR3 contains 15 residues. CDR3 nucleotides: TGTGCCAGCATCCAAGGGGGGGAAGGATCCTACGAGCAGTACTTC. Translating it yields CASIQGGEGSYEQYF.

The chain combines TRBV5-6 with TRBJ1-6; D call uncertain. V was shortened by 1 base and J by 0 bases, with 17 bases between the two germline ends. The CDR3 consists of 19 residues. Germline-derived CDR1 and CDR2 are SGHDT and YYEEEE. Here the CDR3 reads CASSLYQVAGSSYNSPLHF. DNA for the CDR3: TGTGCCAGCAGCTTGTATCAGGTCGCGGGAAGCTCCTATAATTCACCCCTCCACTTT. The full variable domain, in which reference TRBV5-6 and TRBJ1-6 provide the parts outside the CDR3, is DAGVTQSPTHLIKTRGQQVTLRCSPKSGHDTVSWYQQALGQGPQFIFQYYEEEERQRGNFPDRFSGHQFPNYSSELNVNALLLGDSALYLCASSLYQVAGSSYNSPLHFGNGTRLTVT.

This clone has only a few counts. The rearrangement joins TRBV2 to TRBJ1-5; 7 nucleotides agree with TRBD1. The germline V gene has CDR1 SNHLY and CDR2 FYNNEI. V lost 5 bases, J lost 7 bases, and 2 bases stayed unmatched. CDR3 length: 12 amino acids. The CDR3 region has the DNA TGTGCCAGCAGTTCGGACAGGCAGCCCCAGCATTTT. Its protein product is CASSSDRQPQHF. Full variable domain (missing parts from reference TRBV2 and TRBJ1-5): EPEVTQTPSHQVTQMGQEVILRCVPISNHLYFYWYRQILGQKVEFLVSFYNNEISEKSEIFDDQFSVERPDGSNFTLKIRSTKLEDSAMYFCASSSDRQPQHFGDGTRLSIL.

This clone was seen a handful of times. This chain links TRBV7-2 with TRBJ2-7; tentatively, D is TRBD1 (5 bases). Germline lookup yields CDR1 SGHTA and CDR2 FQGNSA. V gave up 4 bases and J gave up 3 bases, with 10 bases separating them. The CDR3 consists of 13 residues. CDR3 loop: CASSSAGYYEQYF. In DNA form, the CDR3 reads TGTGCCAGCAGCTCCGCAGGGTACTACGAGCAGTACTTC.

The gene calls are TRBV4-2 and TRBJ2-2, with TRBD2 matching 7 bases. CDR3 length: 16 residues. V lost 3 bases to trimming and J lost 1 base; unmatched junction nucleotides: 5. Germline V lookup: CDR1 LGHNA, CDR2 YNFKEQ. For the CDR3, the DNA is TGTGCCAGCAGCCAGGGGAGCGGGGAGAACACCGGGGAGCTGTTTTTT. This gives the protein CASSQGSGENTGELFF.

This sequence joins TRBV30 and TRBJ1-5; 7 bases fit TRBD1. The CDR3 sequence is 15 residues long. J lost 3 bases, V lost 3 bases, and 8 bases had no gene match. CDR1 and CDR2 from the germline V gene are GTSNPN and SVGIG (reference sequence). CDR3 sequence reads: CAWSQGDPSNQPQHF. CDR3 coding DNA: TGTGCCTGGAGCCAGGGGGACCCCTCCAATCAGCCCCAGCATTTT.

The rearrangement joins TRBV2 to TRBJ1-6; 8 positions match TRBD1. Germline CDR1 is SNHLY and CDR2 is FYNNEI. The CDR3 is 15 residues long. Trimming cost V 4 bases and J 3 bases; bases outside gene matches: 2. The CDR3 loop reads CASSGQGYYNSPLHF. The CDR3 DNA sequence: TGTGCCAGCAGTGGACAGGGGTACTATAATTCACCCCTCCACTTT.

The CDR3 sequence: CAISEGATYNEQFF. The CDR3 DNA reads as TGTGCCATCAGTGAGGGAGCAACCTACAATGAGCAGTTCTTC. The V call is TRBV10-3, the J call TRBJ2-1, with D unresolved. CDR1 ENHRY and CDR2 SYGVKD come from the germline V gene. CDR3 length: 14 amino acids. V was pared by 2 bases and J by 2 bases, with 7 bases between.

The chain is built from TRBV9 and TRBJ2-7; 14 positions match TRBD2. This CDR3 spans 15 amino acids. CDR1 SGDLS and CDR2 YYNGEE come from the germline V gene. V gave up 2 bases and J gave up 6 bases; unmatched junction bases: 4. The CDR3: CASSVGTSGGVEQYF. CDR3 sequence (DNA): TGTGCCAGCAGCGTCGGGACTAGCGGGGGCGTCGAGCAGTACTTC.

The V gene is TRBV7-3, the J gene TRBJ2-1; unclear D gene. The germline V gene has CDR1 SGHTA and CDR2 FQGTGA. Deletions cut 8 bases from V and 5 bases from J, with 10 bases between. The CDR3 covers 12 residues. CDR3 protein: CASGEGHNEQFF. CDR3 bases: TGTGCCAGCGGGGAAGGACACAATGAGCAGTTCTTC.

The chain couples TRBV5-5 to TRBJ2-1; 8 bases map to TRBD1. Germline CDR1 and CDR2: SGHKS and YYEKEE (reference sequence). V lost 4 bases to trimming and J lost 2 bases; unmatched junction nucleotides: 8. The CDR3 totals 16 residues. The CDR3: CASSIRDRSPYNEQFF. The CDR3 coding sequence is TGTGCCAGCAGCATACGGGACAGGTCCCCCTACAATGAGCAGTTCTTC.

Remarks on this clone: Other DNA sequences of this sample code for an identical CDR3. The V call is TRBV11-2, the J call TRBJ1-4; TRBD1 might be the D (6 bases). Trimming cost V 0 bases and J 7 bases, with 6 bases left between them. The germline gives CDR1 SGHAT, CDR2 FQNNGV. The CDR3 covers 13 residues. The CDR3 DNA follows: TGTGCCAGCAGCTTAGACAGGGGTGAAAAACTGTTTTTT. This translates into CASSLDRGEKLFF.

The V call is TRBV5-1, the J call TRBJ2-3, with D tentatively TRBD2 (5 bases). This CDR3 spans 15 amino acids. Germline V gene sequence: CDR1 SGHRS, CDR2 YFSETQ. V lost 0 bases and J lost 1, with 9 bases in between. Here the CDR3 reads CASSLAVGGTDTQYF. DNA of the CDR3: TGCGCCAGCAGCTTGGCGGTCGGGGGCACAGATACGCAGTATTTT.

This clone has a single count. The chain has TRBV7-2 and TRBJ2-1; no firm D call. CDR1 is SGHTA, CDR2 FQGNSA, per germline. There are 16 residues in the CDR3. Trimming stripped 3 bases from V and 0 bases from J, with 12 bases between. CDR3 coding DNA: TGTGCCAGCAGCTTCCGAGAACGGAGCTCCTACAATGAGCAGTTCTTC. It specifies CASSFRERSSYNEQFF. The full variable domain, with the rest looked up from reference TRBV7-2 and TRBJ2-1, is GAGVSQSPSNKVTEKGKDVELRCDPISGHTALYWYRQSLGQGLEFLIYFQGNSAPDKSGLPSDRFSAERTGGSVSTLTIQRTQQEDSAVYLCASSFRERSSYNEQFFGPGTRLTVL.

Here the CDR3 reads CASSPGTGGIYGYTF. CDR3 bases: TGTGCCAGCAGTCCCGGGACAGGGGGCATCTATGGCTACACCTTC. The V call is TRBV2, the J call TRBJ1-2; 12 bases are a match to TRBD1. After removal of 5 bases from V and 4 bases from J, the junction contained 5 bases not matched to a gene. Per germline, CDR1 SNHLY and CDR2 FYNNEI. This CDR3 spans 15 amino acids.

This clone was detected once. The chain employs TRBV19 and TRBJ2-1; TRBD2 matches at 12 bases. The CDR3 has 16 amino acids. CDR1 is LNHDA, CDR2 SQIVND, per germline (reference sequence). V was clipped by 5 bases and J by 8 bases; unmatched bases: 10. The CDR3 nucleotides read TGTGCCAGTAGTCCTTCGACTAGCGGGGGTATCTATGAGCAGTTCTTC. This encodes CASSPSTSGGIYEQFF.

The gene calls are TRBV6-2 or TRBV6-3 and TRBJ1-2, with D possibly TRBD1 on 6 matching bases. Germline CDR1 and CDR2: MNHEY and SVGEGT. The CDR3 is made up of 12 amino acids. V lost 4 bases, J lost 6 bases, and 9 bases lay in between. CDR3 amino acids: CASSSNRDGYTF. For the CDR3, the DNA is TGTGCCAGCAGTTCCAACAGGGATGGCTACACCTTC.

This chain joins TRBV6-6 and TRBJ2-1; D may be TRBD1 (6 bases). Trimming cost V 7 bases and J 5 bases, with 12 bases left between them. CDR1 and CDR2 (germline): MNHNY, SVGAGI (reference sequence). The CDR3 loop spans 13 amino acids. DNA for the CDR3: TGTGCCAGCAATATACAGGGAAACAATGAGCAGTTCTTC. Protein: CASNIQGNNEQFF.

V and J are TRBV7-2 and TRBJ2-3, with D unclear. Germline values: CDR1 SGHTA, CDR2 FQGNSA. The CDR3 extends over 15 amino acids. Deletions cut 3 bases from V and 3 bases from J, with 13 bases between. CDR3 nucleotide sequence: TGTGCCAGCAGCTTCGGGCTCCCCCAGACAGATACGCAGTATTTT. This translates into CASSFGLPQTDTQYF.

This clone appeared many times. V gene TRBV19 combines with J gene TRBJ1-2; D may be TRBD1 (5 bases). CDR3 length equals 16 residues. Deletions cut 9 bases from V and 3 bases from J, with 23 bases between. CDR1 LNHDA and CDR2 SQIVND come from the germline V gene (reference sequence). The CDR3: CASDGTLLTLDYGYTF. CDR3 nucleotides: TGTGCCAGCGATGGGACCCTCCTGACATTAGACTATGGCTACACCTTC.

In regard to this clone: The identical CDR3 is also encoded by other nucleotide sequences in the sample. The CDR3 coding sequence is TGTGCCAGCAGTTTTGGGCAGCCCCAGCATTTT. Residues: CASSFGQPQHF. The rearrangement links TRBV28 to TRBJ1-5; no definite D call. V lost 3 bases and J 7 bases, leaving 4 bases between the germline ends. Per the germline V gene, CDR1 is MDHEN and CDR2 is SYDVKM. CDR3 length: 11 residues.

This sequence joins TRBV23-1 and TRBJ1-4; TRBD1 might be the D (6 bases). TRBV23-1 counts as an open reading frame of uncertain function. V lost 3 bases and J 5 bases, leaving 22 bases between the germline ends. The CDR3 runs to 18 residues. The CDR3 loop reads CASSQPPTKGGENEKLFF. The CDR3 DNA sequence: TGCGCCAGCAGTCAGCCCCCCACGAAAGGGGGGGAGAATGAAAAACTGTTTTTT.

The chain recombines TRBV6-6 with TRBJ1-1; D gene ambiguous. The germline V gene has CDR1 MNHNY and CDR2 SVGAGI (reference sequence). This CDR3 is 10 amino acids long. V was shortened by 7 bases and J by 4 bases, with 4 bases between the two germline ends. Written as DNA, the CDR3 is TGTGCCAGCAAAGGCACTGAAGCTTTCTTT. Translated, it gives CASKGTEAFF.

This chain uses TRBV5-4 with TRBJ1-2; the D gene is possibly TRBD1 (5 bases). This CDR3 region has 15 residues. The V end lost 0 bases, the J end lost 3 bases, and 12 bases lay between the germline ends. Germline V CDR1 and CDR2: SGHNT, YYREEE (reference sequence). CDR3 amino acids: CASSLDRGADYGYTF. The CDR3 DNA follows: TGTGCCAGCAGCTTGGATAGAGGGGCAGACTATGGCTACACCTTC.